This TCR beta chain was recovered during a study of cytomegalovirus exposure and HLA in healthy donors (dated by TCRdb to 2017 to 2019). Context from the whole study: An earlier analysis of roughly 500 of the donors reported over 250 Gb of sequence data and around 120 million unique TCR beta sequences obtained from roughly 180 million T cells. An early release covering roughly 580 HLA-typed donors comprised about 310 gigabases of sequencing data and tens of millions of unique TCR sequences. Of the roughly 410 genotyped donors, 65% to 90% were placed in the genetic ancestry cluster associated with self-reported Caucasian donors. The aim of the study was to test whether cataloging public T cell receptors could identify signatures of past pathogen exposure. The study used immunosequencing to profile the T cell repertoires of approximately 640 subjects and linked those repertoires to cytomegalovirus serostatus. A separate validation cohort of over a hundred different subjects was used in addition to the approximately 610-subject first cohort. To predict cytomegalovirus infection status, the study combined high-throughput TCR immunosequencing, statistical association of individual TCRs with disease status, and machine learning. A later analysis re-examined previously published TCR beta repertoires from more than 650 donors and added high-resolution HLA genotyping to investigate patterns of TCR occurrence. Rather than using new phenotypic data, the later analysis identified candidate immune exposures from TCR beta sequences and from how often those sequences occurred across donors. An earlier analysis of 500 to 750 of the donors applied high-throughput TCR beta sequencing to assess whether each TCR beta V gene segment acted as functional or pseudogenic. Donor age, sex, ethnicity and CMV serostatus were compiled alongside the repertoire data. A later genetic analysis used genome-wide SNP genotypes for about 65% of the 666 donors, treating that subset as a discovery cohort. All discovery cohort repertoires had been generated using a single sequencing platform. Class I and class II HLA loci were covered by the typing at four-digit resolution. Typing coverage varied by locus: roughly 629-630 donors for A, B, C, DRB1 and DQB1; 500 to 550 for DQA1; some 610 for DPA1; roughly 450 for DPB1. Roughly five DR-DQ haplotypes were treated as single units for association and clustering because of strong linkage in the cohort. Among some 400 genotyped donors of the cohort, an average of about 220,000 unique TCR beta nucleotide sequences was sequenced per donor, of which about 18% were non-productive.

The CDR3 measures 14 amino acids from cysteine to phenylalanine. Of the read, only the CDR3 DNA is kept; its 42 bases are in frame from base 1. The germline V gene provides CDR1 SGHRS and CDR2 YFSETQ. Trimming costs V 5 bases and J 2 bases, and their ends lie 13 bases apart. What the work shows at the level of the full study, not this receptor alone: A group of highly shared sequence variants was considered likely to be a technical artifact of the sequencing pipeline. According to the authors, the approach could potentially be generalized to other disease states and immunological phenotypes. The 87-base-pair reads could not distinguish some IMGT-functional V segments, including TRBV6-2 and TRBV6-3, so those segments were excluded. Sequencing depth was assumed to be roughly uniform across donors in the presence/absence analyses, though that assumption may not hold. V-gene and J-gene trimming of TCR beta chains was associated with a missense DCLRE1C variant in a later genetic analysis, and the association was replicated in an independent cohort. Because HLA typing was unavailable for some donors at each locus, only the typed subset was used in association tests. Correlated functional status among segregating V segments might reflect linkage disequilibrium, but an unknown experimental factor could not be ruled out. The classifier was reported to diagnose cytomegalovirus status with high specificity and sensitivity in both the original cohort and the validation cohort. The cohort was sequenced for TCR beta chains only, and without alpha or paired-chain data the features that could be detected were limited. A further reported finding was that TCR beta sequences accurately predicted the HLA-A and HLA-B alleles for most subjects in the first cohort. Specific HLA alleles were associated with more than 15,000 TCR beta sequences at a false discovery rate of 0.05 in a later analysis. In a later analysis, TCR association rates were found to vary across HLA loci, with the most associated TCRs seen for DRB1 alleles and the fewest for HLA-C alleles. Several of the top co-occurrence clusters appeared to be linked to parvovirus B19, influenza, CMV and Epstein-Barr virus, according to a later analysis. Across donors, most TCR sequences were observed very rarely, whereas some public TCRs were present in many individuals. A later genetic analysis reported fewer N-insertions in productive TCRs among donors in an Asian-associated ancestry cluster than the roughly 620-donor mean. In a later analysis, HLA-associated TCR beta chains showed more clonal expansion and lower generation probabilities than non-associated chains that were equally common. The study gave a list of about 150 TCR beta chains associated with cytomegalovirus. Assigning TCR associations to individual alleles was difficult when HLA alleles, especially DR and DQ, strongly co-occurred. The only immune exposure information available for the cohort was CMV serostatus. Because counts were too low, seventeen rarely observed V segments, including chromosome 9 orphons, were excluded from the earlier analysis of some 590 of the donors. A few of the identified cytomegalovirus-associated TCR beta chains were confirmed in vitro to be specific for cytomegalovirus antigens. In an earlier analysis of some 500 of the donors, most TCR beta V segments were observed in productive rearrangements about 87% or about 30% of the time, broadly matching IMGT annotations. Most CMV-associated TCR beta chains appeared to be HLA-restricted in a later analysis, and the HLA associations seemed to be driven largely by CMV exposure.

In total, 500 to 700 healthy bone marrow donors made up the cohort. Cohort members were all nominally healthy when sampled, although unrecorded immune exposures were likely present. The donor tested CMV seropositive, placing the donor among the approximately 290 seropositive members of the cohort. Each donor provided a peripheral blood sample, and peripheral blood mononuclear cells were used for TCR beta sequencing. Genomic DNA was extracted from the blood cell samples with the Qiagen DNeasy Blood Extraction Kit. The library relied on the immunoSEQ multiplex PCR assay. For the multiplex PCR, a mixture combining 60 forward primers for TCR Vbeta segments and 13 reverse primers for TCR Jbeta segments was used. The CDR3 region of rearranged TCR beta genes was amplified from genomic DNA by a multiplex PCR assay. Amplified TCR beta libraries were sequenced as 87-base-pair reads on the Illumina HiSeq System. Per the original workflow: In a later analysis, roughly 80 million unique TCR beta chains were counted across the roughly 700 repertoires, and approximately 11 million of these chains were shared by at least two donors. Raw reads were error-corrected and collapsed into unique sequences with a nearest-neighbor algorithm that merged closely related sequences to remove PCR and sequencing errors. Alignment of CDR3 sequences to IMGT reference sequences was used to assign V, D and J gene segments. For a sequence to be retained, a match of at least six nucleotides was required to both a V gene segment and a J gene segment. A rearrangement was called productive if the CDR3 had no stop codons and remained in frame with V and J, and every other rearrangement was called non-productive. CDR3 was defined by IMGT convention, running from the second conserved V-encoded cysteine to the conserved J-encoded phenylalanine. In an earlier analysis of more than 550 of the donors, sequences lacking an unambiguous match to a single V gene segment were excluded. An earlier analysis of some 500 of the donors classified V segments as functional when productive rearrangements were above 56.7% and as segregating when the standard deviation between donors was above 5%. A statistical classification framework was developed to diagnose cytomegalovirus status using the catalog of TCR beta chain sequences. In a later analysis, TCR nucleotide sequences were compared against IMGT/GENE-DB human TR gene sequences so that V and J genes could be assigned. In a later analysis, CDR3 sequences and most-parsimonious VDJ recombination scenarios were assigned using the TCRdist pipeline. A later analysis defined each TCR beta chain by its CDR3 amino acid sequence plus V-gene family, and excluded reads lacking a unique V-gene family. In a later analysis, nearly 600 highly shared, low-generation-probability nucleotide sequences were removed to address suspected cross-contamination and a sequencing artifact. In a later analysis, a clonal expansion index for each public chain was calculated from normalized within-repertoire ranks of inferred template counts. Generation probabilities in a later analysis came from a VDJ recombination model fitted to out-of-frame rearrangements, and those results were checked against IGoR. A later analysis scored TCR-TCR, TCR-HLA and TCR-CMV co-occurrence with hypergeometric tests, applying a repertoire-size bias correction to TCR pairs. A later analysis estimated false discovery rates by permuting HLA or CMV assignments 20 times. A later analysis grouped co-occurring TCRs with DBSCAN, adding TCRdist sequence similarity when clustering within HLA-allele-positive subsets. Repertoires with fewer than 30,000 or more than 120,000 public chains were left out of co-occurrence clustering, as were five repertoires with anomalous nucleotide sharing. As stored in TCRdb, this immuneACCESS dataset retains in-frame rearrangements with V and J assigned. A fraction of the clones does not appear; measured against another copy, unresolved V genes explain less than half of the discrepancy, and the remainder lacks a known reason. That table gives V, J and clone size, and the DNA gave D and trimming. The sample data list roughly 150,000 clones, and 70% of these were observed just once. Of the sample, 4.7% falls within the top ten clones.

To note about this clone: Its antigen is unknown. No base qualities exist here, and no much larger clone lies one base off it.

The sample was PBMCs. This receptor was obtained from a man in his late teens or twenties in good health and CMV-seropositive. The sequence links TRBV5-1 to TRBJ2-5, and possibly TRBD2, on 5 matching bases. The nucleotide sequence is given as TGCGCCAGCAGACGGACTTCAATACAAGAGACCCAGTACTTC. It is translated as CASRRTSIQETQYF.